The 31 T cell receptor beta chains in this list originate from one sample, sequenced in a study of cytomegalovirus exposure and HLA in healthy donors. PCR primers comprised 60 Vbeta and 13 Jbeta primers. TCRdb's table, derived via immunoSEQ multiplex PCR, lists solely in-frame clones and lacks some. This table holds some 130,000 clones, around 77% found once. The material sequenced was PBMCs. The receptors shown here come from a male donor in good health and CMV-seropositive.

This clone was detected once. This chain's CDR3 is CASSLEGATEAFF. The CDR3 bases are TGTGCCAGCAGCTTAGAAGGGGCCACTGAAGCTTTCTTT. V is TRBV7-9 and J is TRBJ1-1; possible D gene TRBD1, 5 bases. The V end lost 1 base, the J end lost 4 bases, and 7 bases lay between the germline ends. CDR1 and CDR2 (germline): SEHNR, FQNEAQ (reference sequence). CDR3 length: 13 amino acids. The full variable domain, completed using reference TRBV7-9 and TRBJ1-1, is DTGVSQNPRHKITKRGQNVTFRCDPISEHNRLYWYRQTLGQGPEFLTYFQNEAQLEKSRLLSDRFSAERPKGSFSTLEIQRTEQGDSAMYLCASSLEGATEAFFGQGTRLTVV.

V usage is TRBV2 and J usage is TRBJ2-7; 9 nucleotides align to TRBD1. The CDR3 sequence is 14 residues long. V gave up 8 bases and J gave up 3 bases; unmatched junction bases: 8. The germline V gene has CDR1 SNHLY and CDR2 FYNNEI. CDR3: CASRTGTGNYEQYF. DNA of the CDR3: TGTGCCAGCCGGACCGGGACAGGGAACTACGAGCAGTACTTC.

In this sample, this clone turned up a few times. The CDR3: CASSYGLAGANEQYF. The CDR3 DNA reads as TGTGCCAGCAGTTACGGACTAGCGGGGGCCAACGAGCAGTACTTC. The J gene is TRBJ2-7, the V gene TRBV27; 13 nucleotides match TRBD2. The CDR3 sequence is 15 residues long. Unmatched junction bases numbered 5, after V lost 4 bases and J lost 5 bases. The germline gives CDR1 MNHEY, CDR2 SMNVEV (reference sequence).

CDR3: CASSITVGGPGNEQFF. Written as DNA, the CDR3 is TGTGCCAGTAGTATTACGGTGGGAGGGCCGGGTAATGAGCAGTTCTTC. This rearrangement joins TRBV19 to TRBJ2-1; 7 nucleotides align to TRBD2. Germline-derived CDR1 and CDR2 are LNHDA and SQIVND (reference sequence). V was pared by 3 bases and J by 7 bases, with 12 bases of the junction left unmatched. CDR3 length: 16 amino acids.

The J gene is TRBJ1-3, the V gene TRBV6-1; D is undetermined. Trimming pared 0 bases from V and 8 bases from J, leaving 11 bases between. Looked up from germline, CDR1 is MNHNS and CDR2 is SASEGT. The CDR3 is 14 residues long. CDR3: CASSEAGREDTIYF. The CDR3 coding sequence is TGTGCCAGCAGTGAAGCGGGGAGGGAGGACACCATATATTTT.

The chain combines TRBV28 with TRBJ2-7; possibly TRBD1 for D (6 bases). The CDR3 has 17 residues. Germline loops: CDR1 MDHEN, CDR2 SYDVKM. The V gene lost 8 bases and the J gene lost 1 base, with 24 bases spanning the gap. CDR3 region: CASEGIRDTTFSYEQYF. In DNA, the CDR3 is TGTGCCAGCGAAGGGATCCGGGACACGACTTTTTCCTACGAGCAGTACTTC.

This sequence joins TRBV19 and TRBJ2-1; 8 nucleotides align to TRBD2. V gave up 2 bases and J gave up 8 bases; unmatched junction bases: 14. This CDR3 is 17 amino acids long. CDR1 and CDR2 from the germline V gene are LNHDA and SQIVND (reference sequence). CDR3 region: CASSILGNGGGQDEQFF. The CDR3 DNA is TGTGCCAGTAGTATACTCGGCAACGGGGGGGGCCAGGATGAGCAGTTCTTC.

Here the CDR3 reads CASSPGTSGRKQYF. CDR3 nucleotide sequence: TGTGCCAGCAGTCCCGGGACTAGCGGGCGGAAGCAGTACTTC. This chain uses TRBV6-5 with TRBJ2-5; TRBD2 matches 12 bases. The CDR3 runs to 14 residues. V gave up 5 bases and J gave up 11 bases; unmatched junction bases: 9. Looked up from germline, CDR1 is MNHEY and CDR2 is SVGAGI.

The count of this clone is one. The chain recombines TRBV19 with TRBJ2-5; 7 bases are a match to TRBD1. CDR1 and CDR2 (germline): LNHDA, SQIVND (reference sequence). CDR3 length: 14 residues. The J segment lost 2 bases and the V segment lost 6 bases, leaving 6 bases of the junction unmatched. The CDR3 here is CASRNPGQQETQYF. The DNA of the CDR3 is TGTGCCAGTAGAAACCCGGGACAGCAAGAGACCCAGTACTTC. Full variable domain (rest looked up from reference TRBV19 and TRBJ2-5): DGGITQSPKYLFRKEGQNVTLSCEQNLNHDAMYWYRQDPGQGLRLIYYSQIVNDFQKGDIAEGYSVSREKKESFPLTVTSAQKNPTAFYLCASRNPGQQETQYFGPGTRLLVL.

The rearrangement uses TRBV28 and TRBJ2-1; 13 bases are shared with TRBD2. V lost 7 bases and J lost 5; bases outside the gene matches: 2. This CDR3 comprises 14 residues. CDR1 MDHEN and CDR2 SYDVKM come from the germline V gene. CDR3: CASKLAGGDNEQFF. As DNA, the CDR3 is TGTGCCAGCAAACTAGCGGGGGGGGACAATGAGCAGTTCTTC.

CDR3 sequence: CASSSGDGYGYTF. In DNA, the CDR3 is TGTGCCAGCAGTAGTGGAGACGGCTATGGCTACACCTTC. V usage is TRBV9 and J usage is TRBJ1-2; D is uncertain. Trimming left V 5 bases short and J 4 bases short, with 12 bases between. Germline V lookup: CDR1 SGDLS, CDR2 YYNGEE. The CDR3 has 13 residues.

For this clone: The germline gene is not matched at one end of the junction; a read error may be the cause. The genes are TRBV7-9 and TRBJ2-5; D remains ambiguous. The CDR3 is made up of 16 amino acids. From germline, CDR1 is SEHNR and CDR2 FQNEAQ (reference sequence). CDR3 nucleotides: TGTTCCAGCAGCTTCGCTGCCTCACCGATCGGAGAGACCCAGTACTTC. Protein sequence: CSSSFAASPIGETQYF. The full variable domain, in which reference TRBV7-9 and TRBJ2-5 provide the parts outside the CDR3, is DTGVSQNPRHKITKRGQNVTFRCDPISEHNRLYWYRQTLGQGPEFLTYFQNEAQLEKSRLLSDRFSAERPKGSFSTLEIQRTEQGDSAMYLCSSSFAASPIGETQYFGPGTRLLVL.

This clone was seen a handful of times. This rearrangement joins TRBV9 to TRBJ2-5, with a weak D call TRBD1 (5 bases). Trimming shortened V by 0 bases and J by 0 bases, and 18 bases separated the two germline ends. The germline V gene encodes CDR1 SGDLS and CDR2 YYNGEE. The length of the CDR3 is 18 residues. The DNA of the CDR3 is TGTGCCAGCAGCGTAGGGATGGGGAAAGGGGTTTACCAAGAGACCCAGTACTTC. It yields the protein CASSVGMGKGVYQETQYF.

The rearrangement uses TRBV11-2 and TRBJ2-2; no clear D gene. The CDR3 runs 14 residues. The V and J ends lost 1 base and 3 bases respectively, with 6 bases between them. Germline lookup yields CDR1 SGHAT and CDR2 FQNNGV. The CDR3 bases are TGTGCCAGCAGCTTAGGACTTCACACCGGGGAGCTGTTTTTT. Protein product: CASSLGLHTGELFF.

This clone was seen only once. At one boundary the junction diverges from the germline segment, which might be a read error. The chain links TRBV2 to TRBJ2-5; TRBD1 agrees at 9 bases. The CDR3 length is 12 residues. The germline gives CDR1 SNHLY, CDR2 FYNNEI. This CDR3 is CASEGDRDYEHF. The CDR3 nucleotides read TGTGCCAGCGAGGGGGACAGGGATTACGAGCACTTC.

This clone has only a few counts. This sequence joins TRBV5-1 and TRBJ1-2; perhaps TRBD1 as D (6 bases). The germline CDR1 and CDR2 sequences are SGHRS and YFSETQ. V was trimmed by 0 bases and J by 4 bases, leaving 10 bases between them. This CDR3 contains 14 residues. CDR3 nucleotides: TGCGCCAGCAGCTTGGCCGCGGGGGCCTATGGCTACACCTTC. Residues: CASSLAAGAYGYTF.

The chain is built from TRBV27 and TRBJ2-3, with 7 bases that match TRBD2. Germline assignment: CDR1 MNHEY and CDR2 SMNVEV (reference sequence). V lost 6 bases to trimming and J lost 0 bases; unmatched junction nucleotides: 9. This CDR3 contains 16 residues. The CDR3 DNA reads TGTGCCAGCAGGCCTTGGGGTAGCGGGAGCACAGATACGCAGTATTTT. Residues: CASRPWGSGSTDTQYF.

This clone was detected a few times. The J gene is TRBJ2-5, the V gene TRBV28; D is ambiguous. Germline values: CDR1 MDHEN, CDR2 SYDVKM. V shed 3 bases and J shed 4 bases, with 12 bases lying between them. This CDR3 has 14 residues. This CDR3 reads CASSLYTRLETQYF. The CDR3 nucleotides are TGTGCCAGCAGTTTGTACACCCGCTTAGAGACCCAGTACTTC.

V gene TRBV28 combines with J gene TRBJ2-3; no clear D gene. CDR1 and CDR2 (germline): MDHEN, SYDVKM. The CDR3 is 15 residues long. Trimming cost V 4 bases and J 4 bases, with 15 bases left between them. The CDR3 DNA follows: TGTGCCAGCAGTTCCAACACCGCTTTCGCAGATACGCAGTATTTT. It codes for CASSSNTAFADTQYF. Full variable domain (rest looked up from reference TRBV28 and TRBJ2-3): DVKVTQSSRYLVKRTGEKVFLECVQDMDHENMFWYRQDPGLGLRLIYFSYDVKMKEKGDIPEGYSVSREKKERFSLILESASTNQTSMYLCASSSNTAFADTQYFGPGTRLTVL.

This clone was detected only a few times. The chain combines TRBV28 with TRBJ1-1; no firm D call. The CDR3 loop spans 15 amino acids. The germline CDR1 and CDR2 sequences are MDHEN and SYDVKM. The V end was cut by 1 base, the J end by 4 bases, with 13 bases between. The CDR3 here is CASSLLTVSRTEAFF. The CDR3, as DNA: TGTGCCAGCAGTTTATTGACTGTATCACGCACTGAAGCTTTCTTT.

The CDR3 region is CASSVETARGEQFF. The DNA for the CDR3 is TGTGCCAGCAGCGTAGAAACGGCAAGGGGTGAGCAGTTCTTC. The rearrangement links TRBV9 to TRBJ2-1, with D possibly being TRBD1 (5 bases). The CDR3 extends over 14 amino acids. Germline loops: CDR1 SGDLS, CDR2 YYNGEE. Trimming stripped 0 bases from V and 9 bases from J, with 13 bases between.

The chain is built from TRBV7-8 and TRBJ2-2, with D perhaps TRBD2 (6 bases). Looked up from germline, CDR1 is SGHVS and CDR2 is FQNEAQ. The CDR3 runs 17 residues. V dropped 5 bases and J dropped 0 bases, with 16 bases sitting between them. CDR3 loop: CASSPHPAGANTGELFF. The CDR3 bases are TGTGCCAGCAGCCCGCATCCAGCGGGCGCGAACACCGGGGAGCTGTTTTTT.

The V call is TRBV5-1, the J call TRBJ2-2; no clear D gene. Germline values: CDR1 SGHRS, CDR2 YFSETQ. The V end lost 7 bases, the J end lost 4 bases, and 14 bases lay between the germline ends. The CDR3 has 14 amino acids. The CDR3 coding sequence is TGCGCCAGCCAGACATCTTCTGTCACCGGGGAGCTGTTTTTT. Protein product: CASQTSSVTGELFF.

Worth noting for this clone: A read error may account for a junction end that differs from germline. The V gene is TRBV6-6, the J gene TRBJ2-7; D possibly corresponds to TRBD2 (7 bases). The CDR3 runs 16 residues. Germline V CDR1 and CDR2: MNHNY, SVGAGI (reference sequence). CDR3 protein: CASNSWLGGGSNEQYF. CDR3 bases: TGTGCCAGCAACAGTTGGTTGGGGGGGGGCTCCAACGAGCAGTACTTC.

V gene TRBV7-2 combines with J gene TRBJ1-1; tentatively, D is TRBD1 (6 bases). Looked up from germline, CDR1 is SGHTA and CDR2 is FQGNSA. The V and J ends lost 3 bases and 2 bases respectively, with 10 bases between them. CDR3 length: 14 amino acids. CDR3 DNA sequence: TGTGCCAGCAGCTTGGGCAGGGGCAACACTGAAGCTTTCTTT. Translating gives CASSLGRGNTEAFF.

CDR3 nucleotide sequence: TGTGCCAGCAGCCACGGGACTAGCCCCTCCTACGAGCAGTACTTC. Amino acids: CASSHGTSPSYEQYF. The rearrangement joins TRBV5-4 to TRBJ2-7, with 9 positions matching TRBD2. CDR1 is SGHNT, CDR2 YYREEE, per germline (reference sequence). V shed 4 bases, J shed 0 bases, and the junction held 5 bases outside the gene matches. The CDR3 runs 15 residues.

In this sample, this clone turned up once. The chain carries TRBV28 and TRBJ2-7, with D unclear. CDR3 length equals 15 residues. The V gene's germline CDR1 is MDHEN and CDR2 SYDVKM. Trimming cost V 8 bases and J 2 bases, with 19 bases left between them. The CDR3 sequence is CASGAHAGAPYEQYF. The CDR3 nucleotides read TGTGCCAGCGGTGCCCATGCAGGTGCCCCCTACGAGCAGTACTTC.

This rearrangement joins TRBV28 to TRBJ1-4; the D is unclear. CDR3 length equals 13 residues. Per germline, CDR1 MDHEN and CDR2 SYDVKM. Trimming left V 8 bases short and J 4 bases short, with 11 bases between. CDR3: CASRLGINEKLFF. CDR3 bases: TGTGCCAGCCGTCTCGGGATTAATGAAAAACTGTTTTTT.

The chain is built from TRBV9 and TRBJ1-2; TRBD1 is a possible D gene (6 bases). The germline CDR1 and CDR2 sequences are SGDLS and YYNGEE. V lost 0 bases and J 4 bases, leaving 19 bases between the germline ends. This CDR3 has 17 residues. CDR3 in amino acids: CASSVDQGRLMGYGYTF. The CDR3 DNA reads TGTGCCAGCAGCGTAGATCAGGGGCGACTGATGGGCTATGGCTACACCTTC.

The gene calls are TRBV9 and TRBJ1-3; no definite D call. Trimming took off 0 bases at V and 0 bases at J, with 7 bases between the two ends. This CDR3 is built from 15 residues. CDR1 is SGDLS and CDR2 is YYNGEE in the germline V gene. In DNA, the CDR3 is TGTGCCAGCAGCGTAGGAGTATCCTCTGGAAACACCATATATTTT. Amino acid sequence: CASSVGVSSGNTIYF. The full variable domain, rest sourced from reference TRBV9 and TRBJ1-3, is DSGVTQTPKHLITATGQRVTLRCSPRSGDLSVYWYQQSLDQGLQFLIQYYNGEERAKGNILERFSAQQFPDLHSELNLSSLELGDSALYFCASSVGVSSGNTIYFGEGSWLTVV.

The rearrangement links TRBV6-1 to TRBJ2-3; TRBD2 matches at 8 bases. The CDR3 is 14 amino acids. Trimming cost V 6 bases and J 5 bases; bases outside gene matches: 7. Germline assignment: CDR1 MNHNS and CDR2 SASEGT. The CDR3 here is CASRGSGSQDTQYF. CDR3 DNA: TGTGCCAGCAGGGGGAGCGGGAGCCAAGATACGCAGTATTTT.